This TCR beta chain was obtained from a study of Tregs in tolerant kidney transplant recipients. J gave up 7 bases and V 2 bases, and 8 bases lay outside the gene matches. The CDR3 has 15 amino acids. The germline CDR1 and CDR2 sequences are LGHNA and YSLEER. Study observations and caveats: Findings come from small patient numbers and require larger validation.

Comments on this clone: No antigen is known for it.

Recipients received nonmyeloablative bone marrow transplants from related graft donors, with transient mixed chimerism. Unstimulated Tregs (CD4+CD25+CD127-) and CD4+CD25- non-Tregs were sorted from PBMCs. The data were produced by immunoSEQ multiplex PCR, yet TCRdb's version contains in-frame clones alone and is incomplete. The sample has roughly 54,000 clones, roughly 89% seen once. The sequencing used CD8+ T cells from blood (PBMCs), collected 12 months after the transplant. This TCR derives from a human patient who received a combined kidney and bone marrow transplant. Some T cells may possibly be graft donor cells. The chain combines TRBV4-3 with TRBJ2-7; 10 positions match TRBD1. CDR3 in amino acids: CASSQPKPGQGEQYF. CDR3 bases: TGCGCCAGCAGCCAACCCAAACCGGGACAGGGGGAGCAGTACTTC.